Below are 9 T cell receptor beta chains sequenced from a single sample in a study of cytomegalovirus exposure and HLA in healthy donors. The PCR had 60 Vbeta and 13 Jbeta primers. Sequenced by immunoSEQ multiplex PCR; TCRdb stores in-frame clones only, minus some. The top ten clones hold about 1.8% of a sample with 150,000 to 200,000 clones, around 82% of them seen once. The sample was PBMCs. All receptors derive from a man aged 18-30 years in good health and CMV-seronegative.

The rearrangement uses TRBV6-1 and TRBJ2-7; TRBD2 aligns across 8 bases. Germline V gene sequence: CDR1 MNHNS, CDR2 SASEGT. V lost 8 bases, J lost 3 bases, and 12 bases stayed unmatched. The length of the CDR3 is 15 residues. CDR3 protein: CASLVEPSGSYEQYF. In DNA form, the CDR3 reads TGTGCCAGCCTGGTAGAACCAAGCGGGAGCTACGAGCAGTACTTC.

V gene TRBV12-5 combines with J gene TRBJ1-3; tentatively, D is TRBD1 (6 bases). The CDR3 loop spans 17 amino acids. Germline CDR1 is LGHNT and CDR2 is FRNRAP. Trimming took off 1 base at V and 0 bases at J, with 13 bases between the two ends. The CDR3 nucleotides are TGTGCTAGTGGTTTGGCCCCAGACAGGCCCTCTGGAAACACCATATATTTT. Its protein is CASGLAPDRPSGNTIYF. The complete variable domain, with remaining parts taken from reference TRBV12-5 and TRBJ1-3, reads DARVTQTPRHKVTEMGQEVTMRCQPILGHNTVFWYRQTMMQGLELLAYFRNRAPLDDSGMPKDRFSAEMPDATLATLKIQPSEPRDSAVYFCASGLAPDRPSGNTIYFGEGSWLTVV.

This clone has a handful of counts. The chain links TRBV19 to TRBJ1-5, with 8 bases aligning to TRBD1. Germline V gene sequence: CDR1 LNHDA, CDR2 SQIVND (reference sequence). The CDR3 extends over 13 amino acids. The ends lost 9 bases at V and 7 bases at J; junction bases unmatched: 8. CDR3 protein: CASQDRGLQPQHF. Here the CDR3 DNA reads TGTGCCAGCCAAGACAGGGGACTGCAGCCCCAGCATTTT.

Concerning this clone: At one end the junction does not follow the germline gene, possibly because of a read error. The genes are TRBV7-7 and TRBJ2-2, with D tentatively TRBD1 (7 bases). In germline, CDR1 is SSHAT, CDR2 FNYEAQ (reference sequence). The CDR3 loop spans 14 amino acids. Written as DNA, the CDR3 is TGTGCTAGCAGCCCCAACAGGGGAGGCGGGGAGCTGTTTTTT. It is translated as CASSPNRGGGELFF.

The V gene is TRBV28, the J gene TRBJ2-7; 8 bases are shared with TRBD2. CDR3 length: 15 residues. In germline, CDR1 is MDHEN, CDR2 SYDVKM. Unmatched junction bases numbered 11, after V lost 8 bases and J lost 2 bases. The CDR3, as DNA: TGTGCCAGCCTAACCCTTGGGACTAGTGCCTACGAGCAGTACTTC. The encoded protein is CASLTLGTSAYEQYF.

A single count supports this clone. The chain recombines TRBV7-2 with TRBJ2-7; the match to TRBD1 covers 8 bases. The CDR3 contains 13 residues. The germline gives CDR1 SGHTA, CDR2 FQGNSA. The V and J ends lost 5 bases and 6 bases, in that order; junction bases with no gene match: 6. CDR3 residues: CASSVNRGSEQYF. The CDR3 nucleotides read TGTGCCAGCAGCGTAAACAGGGGGAGCGAGCAGTACTTC.

J is TRBJ2-7 and V is TRBV7-9, with 11 positions matching TRBD1. V was pared by 1 base and J by 5 bases, with 4 bases of the junction left unmatched. This CDR3 has 15 amino acids. Germline loops: CDR1 SEHNR, CDR2 FQNEAQ (reference sequence). CDR3 coding DNA: TGTGCCAGCAGCTTAGGGACAGGGGGCCCGCACGAGCAGTACTTC. This sequence encodes CASSLGTGGPHEQYF. Combining the CDR3 with reference TRBV7-9 and TRBJ2-7 gives the whole variable domain DTGVSQNPRHKITKRGQNVTFRCDPISEHNRLYWYRQTLGQGPEFLTYFQNEAQLEKSRLLSDRFSAERPKGSFSTLEIQRTEQGDSAMYLCASSLGTGGPHEQYFGPGTRLTVT.

CDR3 protein: CASSLGLRADEQFF. CDR3 sequence (DNA): TGTGCCAGCAGCTTGGGTTTACGCGCGGATGAGCAGTTCTTC. This chain connects TRBV5-4 to TRBJ2-1; D is uncertain. This CDR3 spans 14 amino acids. Germline lookup yields CDR1 SGHNT and CDR2 YYREEE (reference sequence). Trimming pared 0 bases from V and 8 bases from J, leaving 12 bases between.

CDR3 sequence reads: CASSFATGRLNEQFF. DNA of the CDR3: TGTGCCAGCAGCTTTGCGACAGGGCGTTTAAATGAGCAGTTCTTC. V gene TRBV7-2 combines with J gene TRBJ2-1; 7 nucleotides match TRBD1. Trimming at V came to 3 bases and at J to 7 bases, leaving 9 bases not matched to a gene. There are 15 residues in the CDR3. The germline V gene encodes CDR1 SGHTA and CDR2 FQGNSA.